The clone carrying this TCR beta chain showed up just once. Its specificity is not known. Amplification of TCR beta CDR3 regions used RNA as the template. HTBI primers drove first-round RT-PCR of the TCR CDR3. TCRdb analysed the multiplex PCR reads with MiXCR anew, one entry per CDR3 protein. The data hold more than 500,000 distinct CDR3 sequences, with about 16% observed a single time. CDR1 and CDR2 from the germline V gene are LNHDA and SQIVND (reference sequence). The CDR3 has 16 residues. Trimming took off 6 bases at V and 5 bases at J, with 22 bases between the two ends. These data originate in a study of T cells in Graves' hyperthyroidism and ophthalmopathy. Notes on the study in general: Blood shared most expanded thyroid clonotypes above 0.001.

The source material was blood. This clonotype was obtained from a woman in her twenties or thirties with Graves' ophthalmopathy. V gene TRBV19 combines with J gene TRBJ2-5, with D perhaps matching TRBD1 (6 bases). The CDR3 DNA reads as TGTGCCAGTAGCACCCCCAACAGGGCCGAAGGGGAGACCCAGTACTTC. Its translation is CASSTPNRAEGETQYF.